Each of the 30 T cell receptor beta chains below was sequenced from the same sample in a study of blood T cell repertoires in COVID-19. Libraries were prepared by immunoSEQ multiplex PCR; TCRdb keeps only in-frame clonotypes and omits some of them. The table lists about 6,400 clones, under 95% of them singletons. The source material was peripheral blood. These receptors came from a human donor in a cohort sampled during active COVID-19.

CDR3 nucleotides: TGTGCCAGCAGCCTACATCAGGGTCCTAGCTACGAGCAGTACTTC. It yields the protein CASSLHQGPSYEQYF. The gene calls are TRBV7-8 and TRBJ2-7, with a weak D call TRBD1 (5 bases). This CDR3 is 15 amino acids long. Germline loops: CDR1 SGHVS, CDR2 FQNEAQ. V shed 5 bases and J shed 3 bases, with 17 bases lying between them.

The J gene is TRBJ1-5, the V gene TRBV19; D unclear. The germline V gene has CDR1 LNHDA and CDR2 SQIVND (reference sequence). Trimming pared 0 bases from V and 7 bases from J, leaving 7 bases between. This CDR3 region has 13 residues. CDR3 sequence: CASSIEIPQPQHF. CDR3 nucleotide sequence: TGTGCCAGTAGTATAGAAATTCCGCAGCCCCAGCATTTT.

The chain uses TRBV5-4 and TRBJ1-1, with 11 bases matching TRBD1. CDR3 length equals 17 residues. CDR1 and CDR2 (germline): SGHNT, YYREEE (reference sequence). The J segment lost 2 bases and the V segment lost 4 bases, leaving 10 bases of the junction unmatched. The CDR3 coding sequence is TGTGCCAGCAGCCTGCCCGGGACAGGGGGGAGAAACACTGAAGCTTTCTTT. Translating it yields CASSLPGTGGRNTEAFF.

This chain uses TRBV5-1 with TRBJ1-1; a possible D gene is TRBD1 (6 bases). The germline CDR1 and CDR2 sequences are SGHRS and YFSETQ. V was pared by 2 bases and J by 0 bases, with 8 bases between. The CDR3 totals 14 residues. CDR3 loop: CASSLQGMNTEAFF. In nucleotides, the CDR3 is TGCGCCAGCAGCTTACAGGGAATGAACACTGAAGCTTTCTTT.

For the CDR3, the DNA is TGTGCCAGCAGCTTAGATCGACCGGGGGAGCAGTACTTC. Its protein is CASSLDRPGEQYF. V usage is TRBV11-3 and J usage is TRBJ2-7; D may be TRBD2 (5 bases). CDR1 is SGHNT, CDR2 YENEEA, per germline. The CDR3 is 13 amino acids. Between the trimmed V and J ends, which lost 0 bases and 7 bases, there was a span of 10 bases.

This clone was observed once. The chain is built from TRBV14 and TRBJ1-4, with D perhaps matching TRBD1 (5 bases). The CDR3 is 16 residues long. V lost 4 bases and J 0 bases, leaving 12 bases between the germline ends. The germline V gene has CDR1 SGHDN and CDR2 FVKESK. This CDR3 is CASSPLGHSTNEKLFF. In nucleotides, the CDR3 is TGTGCCAGCAGCCCCCTCGGACATTCAACTAATGAAAAACTGTTTTTT.

The chain is built from TRBV5-6 and TRBJ1-2; a possible D gene is TRBD1 (5 bases). V was trimmed by 0 bases and J by 2 bases, leaving 14 bases between them. Germline CDR1 and CDR2: SGHDT and YYEEEE. The CDR3 runs 16 residues. The CDR3 is CASSLVPGPKNYGYTF. CDR3 sequence (DNA): TGTGCCAGCAGCTTGGTTCCAGGGCCCAAAAACTATGGCTACACCTTC. The variable domain in full, with the rest retrieved from reference TRBV5-6 and TRBJ1-2, is DAGVTQSPTHLIKTRGQQVTLRCSPKSGHDTVSWYQQALGQGPQFIFQYYEEEERQRGNFPDRFSGHQFPNYSSELNVNALLLGDSALYLCASSLVPGPKNYGYTFGSGTRLTVV.

This clone is a singleton in its sample. The rearrangement links TRBV7-9 to TRBJ1-1, with D possibly TRBD1 on 5 matching bases. This CDR3 spans 17 amino acids. Trimming stripped 5 bases from V and 1 base from J, with 20 bases between. The germline V gene has CDR1 SEHNR and CDR2 FQNEAQ (reference sequence). CDR3 nucleotides: TGTGCCAGCAGCCAGGACCGTCAGGGATTATGGAACACTGAAGCTTTCTTT. It is translated as CASSQDRQGLWNTEAFF.

The chain is built from TRBV7-2 and TRBJ2-7, with TRBD2 matching over 7 bases. CDR3 length equals 15 residues. V dropped 1 base and J dropped 3; count of bases not matched to a gene: 6. Germline CDR1 and CDR2: SGHTA and FQGNSA. Here the CDR3 DNA reads TGTGCCAGCAGCTTAGGATCGGGACTACGCTACGAGCAGTACTTC. Encoded protein: CASSLGSGLRYEQYF.

The chain has TRBV5-4 and TRBJ1-1, with TRBD1 identical over 7 bases. Germline lookup yields CDR1 SGHNT and CDR2 YYREEE (reference sequence). V lost 4 bases, J lost 3 bases, and 9 bases stayed unmatched. The CDR3 is made up of 15 amino acids. The CDR3 DNA is TGTGCCAGCAGCCCGCCCGACAGGGCAGACACTGAAGCTTTCTTT. This translates into CASSPPDRADTEAFF.

This chain connects TRBV7-9 to TRBJ2-5, with 10 bases fitting TRBD1. Germline loops: CDR1 SEHNR, CDR2 FQNEAQ (reference sequence). V was pared by 1 base and J by 4 bases, with 3 bases of the junction left unmatched. This CDR3 has 15 residues. The CDR3 protein is CASSLGQGARETQYF. The CDR3 DNA follows: TGTGCCAGCAGCTTAGGACAGGGGGCGCGAGAGACCCAGTACTTC.

This clone was seen just once. V gene TRBV4-2 combines with J gene TRBJ2-3, with 9 bases matching TRBD2. This CDR3 is built from 15 residues. Germline loops: CDR1 LGHNA, CDR2 YNFKEQ. Trimming at V came to 2 bases and at J to 7 bases, leaving 7 bases not matched to a gene. CDR3 sequence (DNA): TGTGCCAGCAGCCAACGACTAGCGGCCCCGAATACGCAGTATTTT. Residues: CASSQRLAAPNTQYF.

CDR3 loop: CASSSQGFGSPLHF. The CDR3 nucleotides read TGTGCCAGTAGTTCCCAGGGCTTTGGTTCACCCCTCCACTTT. The chain carries TRBV19 and TRBJ1-6; possible D gene TRBD1, 5 bases. V shed 5 bases and J shed 9 bases, with 14 bases lying between them. The CDR3 length is 14 residues. CDR1 is LNHDA, CDR2 SQIVND, per germline (reference sequence).

The V gene is TRBV10-3, the J gene TRBJ2-1, with 11 bases that match TRBD2. V trimming: 2 bases; J trimming: 3 bases; junction bases outside the gene matches: 6. This CDR3 comprises 17 residues. CDR1 is ENHRY and CDR2 is SYGVKD in the germline V gene. The CDR3 DNA follows: TGTGCCATCAGTGAGAATAGCGGGAGGGCCGTCTACAATGAGCAGTTCTTC. Protein sequence: CAISENSGRAVYNEQFF.

The V and J genes are TRBV6-5 and TRBJ1-2; D uncertain. The V end was cut by 7 bases, the J end by 3 bases, with 6 bases between. CDR1 is MNHEY, CDR2 SVGAGI, per germline. The CDR3 totals 11 residues. The CDR3 bases are TGTGCCAGCAAGCAGGACTATGGCTACACCTTC. This sequence encodes CASKQDYGYTF.

In regard to this clone: Compared with germline, one end of the junction differs, possibly owing to a read error. The chain has TRBV18 and TRBJ1-2; D call uncertain. Germline-derived CDR1 and CDR2 are KGHSH and LQKENI. The CDR3 totals 15 residues. DNA of the CDR3: TGTGCCAGCTCATCACCAATGGAGGCTAACTATGGCTACACCTTC. Residues: CASSSPMEANYGYTF.

The chain links TRBV10-1 to TRBJ2-3; D possibly corresponds to TRBD1 (5 bases). CDR1 and CDR2 from the germline V gene are WNHNN and SYGVQD (reference sequence). V was shortened by 11 bases and J by 7 bases, with 19 bases between the two germline ends. The CDR3 has 13 residues. The CDR3 nucleotides are TGCGCCGCATACAGGTCGAGGCAACATACGCAGTATTTT. Translation: CAAYRSRQHTQYF.

This clone was counted once. V gene TRBV5-8 combines with J gene TRBJ2-3; D is possibly TRBD1 (6 bases). V was trimmed by 4 bases and J by 1 base, leaving 13 bases between them. The CDR3 length is 15 residues. Germline CDR1 SGHTS, CDR2 YDEGEE. The CDR3 here is CASSIWDTGTDTQYF. Here the CDR3 DNA reads TGTGCCAGCAGCATCTGGGACACAGGCACAGATACGCAGTATTTT.

The V gene is TRBV11-2, the J gene TRBJ2-7, with TRBD1 as a possible D gene (5 bases). Germline V lookup: CDR1 SGHAT, CDR2 FQNNGV. The germline V and J ends were trimmed by 0 bases and 3 bases, with 15 bases remaining between them. This CDR3 spans 16 amino acids. The CDR3 DNA reads TGTGCCAGCAGCTTAGATGGGGCCTTCCCTCTCTACGAGCAGTACTTC. Protein sequence: CASSLDGAFPLYEQYF.

This rearrangement joins TRBV24-1 to TRBJ2-2, with 7 bases lining up with TRBD1. V dropped 4 bases and J dropped 4; count of bases not matched to a gene: 5. The CDR3 consists of 15 residues. Germline V CDR1 and CDR2: KGHDR, SFDVKD. DNA of the CDR3: TGTGCCACCAGTGAGGCCGGGACAGTCACCGGGGAGCTGTTTTTT. Translating gives CATSEAGTVTGELFF.

V and J are TRBV9 and TRBJ2-5, with 7 bases matching TRBD1. Trimming cost V 0 bases and J 1 base; bases outside gene matches: 9. CDR1 SGDLS and CDR2 YYNGEE come from the germline V gene. This CDR3 has 17 amino acids. CDR3 DNA sequence: TGTGCCAGCAGCGTAGATCCACCGGGACAGACCCAAGAGACCCAGTACTTC. Residues: CASSVDPPGQTQETQYF.

There are a few counts of this clone. The genes are TRBV6-6 and TRBJ2-1; possible D gene TRBD1, 5 bases. The CDR3 contains 14 residues. Trimming left V 6 bases short and J 6 bases short, with 15 bases between. Germline V gives CDR1 MNHNY, CDR2 SVGAGI (reference sequence). CDR3 sequence (DNA): TGTGCCAGCAGCCCCTCAGACAGACTCAATGAGCAGTTCTTC. It codes for CASSPSDRLNEQFF.

The rearrangement links TRBV5-1 to TRBJ2-5; D might be TRBD2 (7 bases). Trimming removed 1 base from V and 3 bases from J, with 16 bases in between. The CDR3 is 16 amino acids. The germline V gene has CDR1 SGHRS and CDR2 YFSETQ. This chain's CDR3 is CASSLRGGGIEETQYF. The CDR3, as DNA: TGCGCCAGCAGCTTGAGGGGGGGAGGTATTGAAGAGACCCAGTACTTC.

The chain uses TRBV7-9 and TRBJ2-7; D remains ambiguous. The length of the CDR3 is 11 residues. Trimming took 4 bases from V and 4 from J, leaving 5 bases between them. Germline lookup yields CDR1 SEHNR and CDR2 FQNEAQ (reference sequence). The CDR3 here is CASSSPYEQYF. Here the CDR3 DNA reads TGTGCCAGCAGCTCCCCATACGAGCAGTACTTC.

The CDR3 DNA follows: TGTGCCAGCTCGTCACAGGGGGAGATCTATGGCTACACCTTC. This encodes CASSSQGEIYGYTF. J is TRBJ1-2 and V is TRBV18; TRBD1 matches at 8 bases. Germline CDR1 is KGHSH and CDR2 is LQKENI. With V trimmed by 6 bases and J by 4 bases, 7 bases remained unmatched. The CDR3 runs 14 residues.

This chain joins TRBV9 and TRBJ1-6; a possible D gene is TRBD1 (5 bases). Germline V gene sequence: CDR1 SGDLS, CDR2 YYNGEE. The V end lost 4 bases, the J end lost 7 bases, and 18 bases lay between the germline ends. The CDR3 runs to 16 residues. The DNA for the CDR3 is TGTGCCAGCAGCCCCCTCCCCGGGGCGGGAAATTCACCCCTCCACTTT. Translation: CASSPLPGAGNSPLHF.

The chain carries TRBV7-9 and TRBJ2-5; perhaps TRBD2 as D (5 bases). V was cut by 1 base and J by 5 bases, with 17 bases left in between. Germline V lookup: CDR1 SEHNR, CDR2 FQNEAQ (reference sequence). The CDR3 has 16 amino acids. CDR3 amino acids: CASSLEVGLSGETQYF. The DNA for the CDR3 is TGTGCCAGCAGCTTAGAGGTCGGACTCAGTGGGGAGACCCAGTACTTC.

The chain couples TRBV4-1 to TRBJ2-7; 13 positions match TRBD2. The CDR3 totals 13 residues. The junction had 4 bases not matched to a gene; V was cut back by 8 bases and J by 6 bases. Germline V lookup: CDR1 MGHRA, CDR2 YSYEKL. The CDR3 protein is CASRGTSGIEQYF. In nucleotides, the CDR3 is TGCGCCAGCCGCGGGACTAGCGGGATCGAGCAGTACTTC.

V gene TRBV27 combines with J gene TRBJ2-7; TRBD2 matches at 13 bases. V shed 6 bases and J 3 bases; nucleotides not matched to a gene: 11. The CDR3 is made up of 17 amino acids. Germline CDR1 is MNHEY and CDR2 is SMNVEV (reference sequence). In nucleotides, the CDR3 is TGTGCCAGCAGCCCAAGGGGACTAGCGGGAATAATCTACGAGCAGTACTTC. As protein: CASSPRGLAGIIYEQYF.

This rearrangement joins TRBV19 to TRBJ2-7; 11 positions agree with TRBD2. The germline V gene has CDR1 LNHDA and CDR2 SQIVND (reference sequence). The CDR3 totals 15 residues. V was pared by 3 bases and J by 6 bases, with 7 bases of the junction left unmatched. The CDR3 DNA reads as TGTGCCAGTAGTATTCAACTAGCGGGAGCGGCCGAGCAGTACTTC. This encodes CASSIQLAGAAEQYF.